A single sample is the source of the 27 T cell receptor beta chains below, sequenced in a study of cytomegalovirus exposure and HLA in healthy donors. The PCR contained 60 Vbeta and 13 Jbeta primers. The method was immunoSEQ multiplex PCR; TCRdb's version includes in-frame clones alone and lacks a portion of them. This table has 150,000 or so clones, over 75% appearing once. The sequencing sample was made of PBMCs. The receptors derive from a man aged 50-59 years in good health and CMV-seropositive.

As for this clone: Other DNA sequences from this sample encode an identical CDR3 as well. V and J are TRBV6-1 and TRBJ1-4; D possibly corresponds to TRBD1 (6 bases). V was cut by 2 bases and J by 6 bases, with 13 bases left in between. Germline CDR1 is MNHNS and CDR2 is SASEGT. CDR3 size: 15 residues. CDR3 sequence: CASSEPTGGYEKLFF. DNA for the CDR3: TGTGCCAGCAGTGAACCGACGGGGGGCTATGAAAAACTGTTTTTT.

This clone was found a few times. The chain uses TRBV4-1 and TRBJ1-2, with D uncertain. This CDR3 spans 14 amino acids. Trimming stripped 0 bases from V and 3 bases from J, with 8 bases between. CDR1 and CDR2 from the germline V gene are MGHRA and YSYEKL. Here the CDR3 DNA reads TGCGCCAGCAGCCAAGATTACAGAGACTATGGCTACACCTTC. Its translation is CASSQDYRDYGYTF.

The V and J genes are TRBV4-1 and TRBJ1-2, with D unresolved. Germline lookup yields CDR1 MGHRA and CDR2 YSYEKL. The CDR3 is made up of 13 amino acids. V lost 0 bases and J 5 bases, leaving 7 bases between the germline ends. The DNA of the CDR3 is TGCGCCAGCAGCCAAGAAAGAGGGTATGGCTACACCTTC. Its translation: CASSQERGYGYTF.

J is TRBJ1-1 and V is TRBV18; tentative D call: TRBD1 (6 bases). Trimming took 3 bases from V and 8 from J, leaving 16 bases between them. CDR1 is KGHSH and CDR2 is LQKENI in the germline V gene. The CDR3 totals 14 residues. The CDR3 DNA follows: TGTGCCAGCTCACCCCAACGAGGACAGACCGAAGCTTTCTTT. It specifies CASSPQRGQTEAFF.

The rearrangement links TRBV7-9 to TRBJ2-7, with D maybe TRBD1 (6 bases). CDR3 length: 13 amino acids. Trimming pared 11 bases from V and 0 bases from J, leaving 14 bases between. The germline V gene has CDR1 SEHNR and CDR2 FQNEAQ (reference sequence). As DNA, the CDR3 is TGTGCCGAGGAAGACAGGAGCTCCTACGAGCAGTACTTC. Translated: CAEEDRSSYEQYF.

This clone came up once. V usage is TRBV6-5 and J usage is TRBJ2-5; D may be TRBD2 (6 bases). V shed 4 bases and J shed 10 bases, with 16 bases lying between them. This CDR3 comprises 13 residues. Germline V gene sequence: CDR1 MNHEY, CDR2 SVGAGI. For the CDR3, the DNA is TGTGCCAGCAGTTCCATGGGAGGTTATGACCAGTACTTC. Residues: CASSSMGGYDQYF.

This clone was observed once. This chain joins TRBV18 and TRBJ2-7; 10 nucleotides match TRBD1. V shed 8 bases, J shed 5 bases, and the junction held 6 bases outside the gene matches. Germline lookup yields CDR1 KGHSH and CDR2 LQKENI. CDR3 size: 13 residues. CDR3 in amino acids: CASTGTGVDEQYF. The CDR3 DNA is TGTGCCAGCACCGGGACAGGGGTCGACGAGCAGTACTTC.

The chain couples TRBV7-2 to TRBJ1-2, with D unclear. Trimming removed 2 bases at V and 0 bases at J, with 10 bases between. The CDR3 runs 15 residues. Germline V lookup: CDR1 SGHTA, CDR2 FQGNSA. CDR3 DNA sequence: TGTGCCAGCAGCTTACGGACGGACTCTAACTATGGCTACACCTTC. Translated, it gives CASSLRTDSNYGYTF.

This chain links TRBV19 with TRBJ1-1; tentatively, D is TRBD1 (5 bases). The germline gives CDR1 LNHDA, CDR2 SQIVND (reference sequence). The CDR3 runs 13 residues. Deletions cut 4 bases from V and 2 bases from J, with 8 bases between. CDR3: CASSTTANTEAFF. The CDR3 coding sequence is TGTGCCAGTAGTACGACAGCTAACACTGAAGCTTTCTTT. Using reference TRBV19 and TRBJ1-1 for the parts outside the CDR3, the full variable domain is DGGITQSPKYLFRKEGQNVTLSCEQNLNHDAMYWYRQDPGQGLRLIYYSQIVNDFQKGDIAEGYSVSREKKESFPLTVTSAQKNPTAFYLCASSTTANTEAFFGQGTRLTVV.

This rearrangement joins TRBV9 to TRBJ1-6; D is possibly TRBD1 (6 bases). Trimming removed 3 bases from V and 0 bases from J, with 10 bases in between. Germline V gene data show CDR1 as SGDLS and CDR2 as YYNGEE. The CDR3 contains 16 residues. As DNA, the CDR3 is TGTGCCAGCAGCGAAACAGGGAGCTCCTATAATTCACCCCTCCACTTT. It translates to CASSETGSSYNSPLHF. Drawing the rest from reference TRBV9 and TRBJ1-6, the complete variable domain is DSGVTQTPKHLITATGQRVTLRCSPRSGDLSVYWYQQSLDQGLQFLIQYYNGEERAKGNILERFSAQQFPDLHSELNLSSLELGDSALYFCASSETGSSYNSPLHFGNGTRLTVT.

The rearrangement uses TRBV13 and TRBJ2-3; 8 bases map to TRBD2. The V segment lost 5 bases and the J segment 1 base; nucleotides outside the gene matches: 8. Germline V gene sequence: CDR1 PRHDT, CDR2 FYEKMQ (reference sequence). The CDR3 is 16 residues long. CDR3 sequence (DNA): TGTGCCAGCAGCCACCGGGGGGGCCCGGGCACAGATACGCAGTATTTT. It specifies CASSHRGGPGTDTQYF.

For the CDR3, the DNA is TGTGCCAGCATGGCAGGGGGCGTCTATGGCTACACCTTC. Translated: CASMAGGVYGYTF. The V gene is TRBV28, the J gene TRBJ1-2, with 8 bases lining up with TRBD1. V lost 7 bases and J lost 4; bases outside the gene matches: 5. The CDR3 spans 13 residues. Germline V gives CDR1 MDHEN, CDR2 SYDVKM.

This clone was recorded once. Here the CDR3 reads CASSSVTGEGEKLFF. DNA of the CDR3: TGTGCCAGCAGCTCGGTTACAGGGGAAGGTGAAAAACTGTTTTTT. The gene calls are TRBV5-5 and TRBJ1-4, with 7 nucleotides matching TRBD1. The CDR3 sequence is 15 residues long. Germline V gives CDR1 SGHKS, CDR2 YYEKEE (reference sequence). Trimming at V came to 3 bases and at J to 7 bases, leaving 9 bases not matched to a gene.

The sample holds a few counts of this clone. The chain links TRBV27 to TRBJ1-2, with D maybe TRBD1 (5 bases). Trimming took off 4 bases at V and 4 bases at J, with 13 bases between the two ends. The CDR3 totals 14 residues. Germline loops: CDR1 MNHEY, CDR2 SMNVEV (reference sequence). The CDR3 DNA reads TGTGCCAGCAGTTCCCGCGGGGGTGGCTATGGCTACACCTTC. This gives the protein CASSSRGGGYGYTF.

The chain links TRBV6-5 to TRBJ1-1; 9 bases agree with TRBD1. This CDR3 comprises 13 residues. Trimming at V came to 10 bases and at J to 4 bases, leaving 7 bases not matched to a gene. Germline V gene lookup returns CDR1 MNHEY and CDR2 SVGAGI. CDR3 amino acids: CATRDREGTEAFF. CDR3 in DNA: TGTGCCACCCGGGACAGGGAAGGCACTGAAGCTTTCTTT.

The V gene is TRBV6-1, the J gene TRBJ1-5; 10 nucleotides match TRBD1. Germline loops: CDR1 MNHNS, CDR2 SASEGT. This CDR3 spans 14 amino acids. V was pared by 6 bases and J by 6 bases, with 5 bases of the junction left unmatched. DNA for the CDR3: TGTGCCAGCAGACAGACAGGGGGCGGTCAGCCCCAGCATTTT. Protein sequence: CASRQTGGGQPQHF.

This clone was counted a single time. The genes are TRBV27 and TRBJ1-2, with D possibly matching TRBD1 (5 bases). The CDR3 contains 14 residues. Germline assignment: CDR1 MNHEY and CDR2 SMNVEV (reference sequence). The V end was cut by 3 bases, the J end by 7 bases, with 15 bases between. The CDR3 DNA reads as TGTGCCAGCAGTTTGGCCCAGGGTCTAGGTGGCTACACCTTC. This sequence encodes CASSLAQGLGGYTF.

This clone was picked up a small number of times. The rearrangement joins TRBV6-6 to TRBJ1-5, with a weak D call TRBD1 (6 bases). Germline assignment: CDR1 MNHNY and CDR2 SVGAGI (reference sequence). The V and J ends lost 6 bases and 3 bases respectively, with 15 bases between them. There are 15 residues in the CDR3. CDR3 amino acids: CASRVGGAYNQPQHF. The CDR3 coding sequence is TGTGCCAGCAGGGTAGGGGGGGCCTACAATCAGCCCCAGCATTTT.

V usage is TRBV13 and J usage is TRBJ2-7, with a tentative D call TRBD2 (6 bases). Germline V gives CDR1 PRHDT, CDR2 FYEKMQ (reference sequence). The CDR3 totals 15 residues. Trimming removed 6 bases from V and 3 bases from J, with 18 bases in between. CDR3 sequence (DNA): TGTGCCAGCAGTCTCCCGGAGGGGCAGAACTACGAGCAGTACTTC. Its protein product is CASSLPEGQNYEQYF. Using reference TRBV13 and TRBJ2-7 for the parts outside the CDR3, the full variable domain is AAGVIQSPRHLIKEKRETATLKCYPIPRHDTVYWYQQGPGQDPQFLISFYEKMQSDKGSIPDRFSAQQFSDYHSELNMSSLELGDSALYFCASSLPEGQNYEQYFGPGTRLTVT.

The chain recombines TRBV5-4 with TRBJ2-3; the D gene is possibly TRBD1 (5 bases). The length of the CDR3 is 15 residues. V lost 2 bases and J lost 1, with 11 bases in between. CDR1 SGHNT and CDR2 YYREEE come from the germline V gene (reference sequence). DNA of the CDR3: TGTGCCAGCAGCTTTCGTGACAGCCGCACAGATACGCAGTATTTT. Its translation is CASSFRDSRTDTQYF. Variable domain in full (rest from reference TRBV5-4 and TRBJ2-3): ETGVTQSPTHLIKTRGQQVTLRCSSQSGHNTVSWYQQALGQGPQFIFQYYREEENGRGNFPPRFSGLQFPNYSSELNVNALELDDSALYLCASSFRDSRTDTQYFGPGTRLTVL.

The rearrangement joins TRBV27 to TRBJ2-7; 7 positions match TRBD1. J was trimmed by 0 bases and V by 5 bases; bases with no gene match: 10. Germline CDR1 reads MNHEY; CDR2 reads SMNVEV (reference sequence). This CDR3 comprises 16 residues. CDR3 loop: CASSIRQGRASYEQYF. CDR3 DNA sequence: TGTGCCAGCAGTATCAGACAGGGTCGGGCCTCCTACGAGCAGTACTTC.

The CDR3 DNA is TGTGCCAGCAGTGACCCCCTGACGGGGGGCCGAAATGAGCAGTTCTTC. It specifies CASSDPLTGGRNEQFF. The chain couples TRBV2 to TRBJ2-1; possible D gene TRBD2, 7 bases. The CDR3 covers 16 residues. The V end was cut by 3 bases, the J end by 7 bases, with 19 bases between. Germline V lookup: CDR1 SNHLY, CDR2 FYNNEI.

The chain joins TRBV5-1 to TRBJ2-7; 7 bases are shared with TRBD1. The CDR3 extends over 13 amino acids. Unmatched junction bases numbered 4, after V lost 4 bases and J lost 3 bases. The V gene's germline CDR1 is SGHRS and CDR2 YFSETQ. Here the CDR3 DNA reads TGCGCCAGCAGCCCCCGGGACAGCTACGAGCAGTACTTC. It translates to CASSPRDSYEQYF.

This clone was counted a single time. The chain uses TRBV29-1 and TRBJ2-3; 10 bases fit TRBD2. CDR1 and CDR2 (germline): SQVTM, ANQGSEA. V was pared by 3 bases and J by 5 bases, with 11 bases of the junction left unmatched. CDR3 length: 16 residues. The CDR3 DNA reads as TGCAGCGTTGACGCCCTTCAGCGGGGGGGCGGAGATACGCAGTATTTT. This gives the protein CSVDALQRGGGDTQYF.

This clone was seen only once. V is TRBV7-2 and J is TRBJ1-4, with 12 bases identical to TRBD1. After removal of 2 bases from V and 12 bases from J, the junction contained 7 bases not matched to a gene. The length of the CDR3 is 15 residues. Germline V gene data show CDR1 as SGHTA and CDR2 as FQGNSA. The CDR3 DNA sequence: TGTGCCAGCAGCTTACCCGGGACAGGGGGCAATGAACTGTTTTTT. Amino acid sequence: CASSLPGTGGNELFF.

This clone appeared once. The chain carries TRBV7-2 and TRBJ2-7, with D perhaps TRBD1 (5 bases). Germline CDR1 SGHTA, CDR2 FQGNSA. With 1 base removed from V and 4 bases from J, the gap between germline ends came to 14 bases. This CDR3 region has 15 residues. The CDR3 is CASSLVGVGPYEQYF. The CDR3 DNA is TGTGCCAGCAGCTTAGTAGGGGTGGGGCCTTACGAGCAGTACTTC.

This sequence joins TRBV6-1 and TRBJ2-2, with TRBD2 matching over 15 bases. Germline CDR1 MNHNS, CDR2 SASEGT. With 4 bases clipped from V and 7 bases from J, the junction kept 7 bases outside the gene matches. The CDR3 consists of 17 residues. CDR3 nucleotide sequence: TGTGCCAGCAGTGGTCCGGGACTAGCGGGGGGCAACGGGGAGCTGTTTTTT. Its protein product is CASSGPGLAGGNGELFF.